This T cell receptor (beta chain) was documented in a study of cytomegalovirus exposure and HLA in healthy donors. With 60 Vbeta and 13 Jbeta primers, the PCR was carried out. The method was immunoSEQ multiplex PCR; TCRdb's version includes in-frame clones alone and lacks a portion of them. The sample totals 150,000 to 200,000 clones. Regarding this clone: Its cognate antigen is unknown.

Study-wide results and limits: Analyzed later, association rates of TCRs varied across HLA loci, with DRB1 most and HLA-C fewest. Researchers catalogued around 150 TCR beta chains as cytomegalovirus-associated.

In nominal health when sampled, donors likely had unrecorded immune exposures nonetheless. The clonotype originates from a woman in her late teens or twenties in good health and CMV-seropositive. The sequencing sample was made of PBMCs.

Here the CDR3 DNA reads TGTGCCACCAGCAATCAGGTGGTAAGAGTCCCCGGGGAGCTGTTTTTT. This gives the protein CATSNQVVRVPGELFF. The chain carries TRBV15 and TRBJ2-2; D call uncertain. Trimming stripped 4 bases from V and 6 bases from J, with 18 bases between. CDR1 and CDR2 (germline): LNHNV, YYDKDF (reference sequence). This CDR3 contains 16 residues.